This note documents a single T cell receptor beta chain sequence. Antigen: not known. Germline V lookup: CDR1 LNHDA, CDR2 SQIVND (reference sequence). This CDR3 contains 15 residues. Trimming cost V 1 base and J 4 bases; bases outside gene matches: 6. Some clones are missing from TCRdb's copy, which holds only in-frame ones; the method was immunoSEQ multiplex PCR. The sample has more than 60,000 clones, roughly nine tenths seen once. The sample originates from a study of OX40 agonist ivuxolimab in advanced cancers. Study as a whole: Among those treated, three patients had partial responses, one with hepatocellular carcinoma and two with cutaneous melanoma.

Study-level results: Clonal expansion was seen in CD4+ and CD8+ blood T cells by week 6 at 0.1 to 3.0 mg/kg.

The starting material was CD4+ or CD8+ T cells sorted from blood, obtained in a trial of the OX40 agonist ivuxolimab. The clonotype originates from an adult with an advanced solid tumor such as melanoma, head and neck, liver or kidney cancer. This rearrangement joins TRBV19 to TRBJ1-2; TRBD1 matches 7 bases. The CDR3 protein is CASSIVGDRVYGYTF. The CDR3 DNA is TGTGCCAGTAGTATAGTGGGTGACAGGGTCTATGGCTACACCTTC.